The 11 T cell receptor beta chains presented below share a single source sample, sequenced in a study of blood T cell repertoires in COVID-19. Here immunoSEQ multiplex PCR was the method, and the copy in TCRdb shows in-frame clones only, minus some. The table includes roughly 75,000 clones, 75% to 95% detected once. Sequences were obtained from peripheral blood. Receptors were obtained from a human donor in a cohort sampled during active COVID-19.

The chain links TRBV21-1 to TRBJ1-5. TRBV21-1 is a known pseudogene. The length of the CDR3 is 14 residues. The chain's CDR3 is CASSKGRGGQPQHF. Written as DNA, the CDR3 is TGTGCCAGCAGCAAAGGCAGGGGAGGGCAGCCCCAGCATTTT.

This chain connects TRBV7-8 to TRBJ2-5, with D possibly TRBD1 on 5 matching bases. The CDR3 runs 16 residues. The V gene lost 5 bases and the J gene lost 1 base, with 17 bases spanning the gap. Germline-derived CDR1 and CDR2 are SGHVS and FQNEAQ. The chain's CDR3 is CASSNTRHRPQETQYF. CDR3 sequence (DNA): TGTGCCAGCAGCAATACCAGACACAGGCCCCAAGAGACCCAGTACTTC.

This sequence joins TRBV5-4 and TRBJ1-5; possibly TRBD1 for D (5 bases). V lost 5 bases and J 2 bases, leaving 17 bases between the germline ends. The CDR3 extends over 16 amino acids. Germline assignment: CDR1 SGHNT and CDR2 YYREEE (reference sequence). The CDR3 DNA reads as TGTGCCAGCAGTTTTGGGGGGGTCGCAGGCAATCAGCCCCAGCATTTT. It yields the protein CASSFGGVAGNQPQHF.

V and J are TRBV18 and TRBJ1-1, with D hard to call. CDR1 KGHSH and CDR2 LQKENI come from the germline V gene. Deletions cut 3 bases from V and 3 bases from J, with 8 bases between. CDR3 length: 13 residues. The CDR3 DNA reads TGTGCCAGCTCACCCTCCGGAGACACTGAAGCTTTCTTT. As protein: CASSPSGDTEAFF.

This rearrangement joins TRBV25-1 to TRBJ1-1, with 7 positions matching TRBD1. The V gene's germline CDR1 is MGHDK and CDR2 SYGVNS. The CDR3 runs 13 residues. V lost 6 bases to trimming and J lost 11 bases; unmatched junction nucleotides: 12. Here the CDR3 DNA reads TGTGCCAGCAGGAAGACAGGGTTCTCGAGGGCTTTCTTT. Translating it yields CASRKTGFSRAFF.

This chain uses TRBV7-8 with TRBJ1-2; TRBD1 aligns across 8 bases. In germline, CDR1 is SGHVS, CDR2 FQNEAQ. The CDR3 is 14 residues long. Unmatched junction bases numbered 9, after V lost 5 bases and J lost 7 bases. The DNA of the CDR3 is TGTGCCAGCAGCCAGGACAGGGTTCAGCGTGGCTACACCTTC. The encoded protein is CASSQDRVQRGYTF. Complete variable domain (other parts from reference TRBV7-8 and TRBJ1-2): GAGVSQSPRYKVAKRGQDVALRCDPISGHVSLFWYQQALGQGPEFLTYFQNEAQLDKSGLPSDRFFAERPEGSVSTLKIQRTQQEDSAVYLCASSQDRVQRGYTFGSGTRLTVV.

The gene calls are TRBV4-2 and TRBJ2-7; D is possibly TRBD1 (6 bases). Trimming stripped 0 bases from V and 3 bases from J, with 15 bases between. CDR1 and CDR2 from the germline V gene are LGHNA and YNFKEQ. The CDR3 totals 16 residues. This CDR3 reads CASSQDARTDIYEQYF. In nucleotides, the CDR3 is TGTGCCAGCAGCCAAGATGCCCGGACAGACATCTACGAGCAGTACTTC.

CDR3 DNA sequence: TGTGCCAGCAGTCCGGGTGGTGAAGCTTTCTTT. Amino acids: CASSPGGEAFF. This chain joins TRBV28 and TRBJ1-1; D remains ambiguous. The CDR3 is 11 amino acids. Germline CDR1 and CDR2: MDHEN and SYDVKM. With 5 bases removed from V and 7 bases from J, the gap between germline ends came to 8 bases.

The chain employs TRBV5-8 and TRBJ1-1; possible D gene TRBD1, 6 bases. V was shortened by 0 bases and J by 5 bases, with 14 bases between the two germline ends. Per germline, CDR1 SGHTS and CDR2 YDEGEE. The CDR3 is made up of 15 amino acids. The CDR3 nucleotides read TGTGCCAGCAGCTTGGCGGGGGGCGCCTGGACTGAAGCTTTCTTT. Translated, it gives CASSLAGGAWTEAFF.

The CDR3 region has the DNA TGTGCCATCCAACAGGAGGGGAACACTGAAGCTTTCTTT. Translating gives CAIQQEGNTEAFF. The chain links TRBV10-3 to TRBJ1-1, with TRBD1 as a possible D gene (5 bases). The CDR3 extends over 13 amino acids. CDR1 ENHRY and CDR2 SYGVKD come from the germline V gene. V was pared by 8 bases and J by 1 base, with 11 bases between.

The V and J genes are TRBV10-1 and TRBJ1-2; 7 nucleotides agree with TRBD1. V dropped 4 bases and J dropped 3; count of bases not matched to a gene: 5. The CDR3 consists of 14 residues. Germline V gives CDR1 WNHNN, CDR2 SYGVQD (reference sequence). The CDR3 DNA sequence: TGCGCCAGCAGTGTGTCCGGGACAGACTATGGCTACACCTTC. Encoded protein: CASSVSGTDYGYTF.